This T cell receptor (beta chain) was captured by sequencing in a study of blood T cell repertoires in COVID-19. Turning to the study itself: Samples representing acute and convalescent COVID-19 were sourced from the United States, Italy and Spain. PBMCs, B-cell-depleted T cells, or T cells were the source of the cDNA or gDNA that made up the material.

Per germline, CDR1 SGHAT and CDR2 FQNNGV. V was trimmed by 5 bases and J by 2 bases, leaving 15 bases between them. The CDR3 runs 15 residues. Authors' data handling: Estimation of nucleated cell counts relied on the amplification of reference gene primers. Produced via immunoSEQ multiplex PCR; TCRdb's table is partial and in-frame only. That table gives V, J and clone size, and the DNA gave D and trimming. The sample records some 150,000 clones, around 83% being singletons. The sample holds a few counts of this clone. Material: peripheral blood. This sequence was found in a woman in her fifties or sixties with acute or convalescent COVID-19. The rearrangement uses TRBV11-2 and TRBJ2-5, with a possible D match to TRBD2 (5 bases). CDR3 in amino acids: CASSAGGSKQETQYF. The CDR3 DNA follows: TGTGCCAGCAGCGCAGGAGGATCGAAGCAAGAGACCCAGTACTTC.